This T cell receptor beta chain emerged from a study of long-term antiretroviral therapy in people with HIV. Survey-level immunoSEQ v3.0 assays were run. Using immunoSEQ multiplex PCR, the repertoire was profiled, and TCRdb retains in-frame clones only, with some absent. The sample contains about 25,000 clones, 80% to 90% of which appear only once. Germline lookup yields CDR1 LGHNA and CDR2 YSLEER. The CDR3 has 15 residues. Trimming cost V 0 bases and J 5 bases; bases outside gene matches: 5. The origin of this receptor is a man in his fifties with HIV. This material consisted of unsorted PBMCs, taken 1.2 years after starting antiretroviral therapy. The chain carries TRBV4-3 and TRBJ2-5; the match to TRBD1 covers 8 bases. This chain's CDR3 is CASSQDQGAWETQYF. The CDR3 nucleotides read TGCGCCAGCAGCCAAGATCAGGGGGCTTGGGAGACCCAGTACTTC.